A single sample is the source of the 3 T cell receptor beta chains below, sequenced in a study of graft-versus-host responses after intestinal transplantation. No antigens are known for them. Libraries were prepared by immunoSEQ multiplex PCR; TCRdb keeps only in-frame clonotypes and omits some of them. The sample contains about 110,000 clones, roughly 89% of which appear only once. This sample comprised unstimulated CD4+ T cells sorted from spleen or lymph node cells, obtained before transplant. These receptor sequences come from a human donor who was the organ donor for an intestinal transplant.

A single count supports this clone. V usage is TRBV23-1 and J usage is TRBJ2-3; D perhaps matches TRBD1 (5 bases). TRBV23-1 is an open reading frame whose function is uncertain. Between the trimmed V and J ends, which lost 2 bases and 2 bases, there was a span of 20 bases. The CDR3 runs 18 residues. CDR3 protein: CASSQSSQQARNTDTQYF. For the CDR3, the DNA is TGCGCCAGCAGTCAAAGTAGCCAACAGGCCCGAAACACAGATACGCAGTATTTT.

Written as DNA, the CDR3 is TGCGCCAGCAGCCTAGTCGAGGGCTCTAGCGGGGGCTCCTACGAGCAGTACTTC. Translation: CASSLVEGSSGGSYEQYF. The genes are TRBV4-1 and TRBJ2-7; TRBD2 matches 10 bases. V trimming: 4 bases; J trimming: 0 bases; junction bases outside the gene matches: 12. This CDR3 is built from 18 residues. The germline CDR1 and CDR2 sequences are MGHRA and YSYEKL.

The chain uses TRBV9 and TRBJ2-6, with D tentatively TRBD1 or TRBD2 (7 bases each). This CDR3 region has 17 residues. Trimming pared 5 bases from V and 0 bases from J, leaving 15 bases between. Germline CDR1 SGDLS, CDR2 YYNGEE. The CDR3 DNA reads TGTGCCAGCAGTAGGGAGGGGGCGATCTCTGGGGCCAACGTCCTGACTTTC. Translated, it gives CASSREGAISGANVLTF.